One and the same sample provided the 26 T cell receptor beta chains below, sequenced in a study of PD-1 blockade in classical Hodgkin lymphoma (dated by TCRdb to 2019 to 2021). Library method: the immunoSEQ multiplex PCR assay. The table was pulled from immuneACCESS by TCRdb, which kept in-frame rearrangements only. Such tables lose some clones; where checked, under half of the loss comes from unresolved V genes, and the rest has no known cause. The sample table contains 22,000 or so clones; only one count was recorded for about three quarters of them. The ten largest clones add up to approximately 40% of the sample. The time point label for this specimen denotes: cycle 2 day 1 (C2D1) of nivolumab. Relapse after autologous stem cell transplantation had occurred in all trial patients, and cohorts A, B and C were distinguished by prior brentuximab vedotin exposure. This material consisted of peripheral blood mononuclear cells (PBMCs), taken before the second cycle of nivolumab. These receptors all come from a human donor with classical Hodgkin lymphoma.

V is TRBV5-6 and J is TRBJ1-5; a weak D match, TRBD1 (6 bases). Trimming removed 3 bases at V and 4 bases at J, with 11 bases between. This CDR3 is 14 amino acids long. The germline V gene encodes CDR1 SGHDT and CDR2 YYEEEE. CDR3 sequence: CASSSPRGNQPQHF. CDR3 nucleotide sequence: TGTGCCAGCAGCTCACCTAGGGGGAATCAGCCCCAGCATTTT.

The rearrangement joins TRBV19 to TRBJ2-3; D not certain. Germline V gene data show CDR1 as LNHDA and CDR2 as SQIVND (reference sequence). The CDR3 totals 12 residues. Trimming cost V 5 bases and J 4 bases, with 7 bases left between them. The CDR3 bases are TGTGCCAGTAGTCTGAATTCAGATACGCAGTATTTT. Its protein product is CASSLNSDTQYF.

This chain connects TRBV4-1 to TRBJ2-3; the D is unclear. The CDR3 loop spans 15 amino acids. V lost 0 bases to trimming and J lost 2 bases, with 9 bases between them. Germline V gives CDR1 MGHRA, CDR2 YSYEKL. The chain's CDR3 is CASSQDLGYTDTQYF. CDR3 nucleotide sequence: TGCGCCAGCAGCCAAGACTTGGGGTACACAGATACGCAGTATTTT.

The V call is TRBV5-5, the J call TRBJ2-7, with unresolved D. V was trimmed by 2 bases and J by 3 bases, leaving 9 bases between them. The CDR3 sequence is 13 residues long. Germline V gives CDR1 SGHKS, CDR2 YYEKEE (reference sequence). The CDR3 sequence is CASSFGSFYEQYF. Written as DNA, the CDR3 is TGTGCCAGCAGCTTCGGGTCCTTCTACGAGCAGTACTTC.

The V call is TRBV28, the J call TRBJ2-1, with 12 bases lining up with TRBD2. The CDR3 loop spans 17 amino acids. With 3 bases clipped from V and 9 bases from J, the junction kept 12 bases outside the gene matches. In germline, CDR1 is MDHEN, CDR2 SYDVKM. CDR3 DNA sequence: TGTGCCAGCAGTTTTTTTGACCTAGCGGGGGGGCCCGGTGAGCAGTTCTTC. As protein: CASSFFDLAGGPGEQFF.

This chain connects TRBV7-9 to TRBJ1-1, with D perhaps TRBD1 (5 bases). V was pared by 5 bases and J by 6 bases, with 10 bases between. Germline V gene lookup returns CDR1 SEHNR and CDR2 FQNEAQ (reference sequence). The CDR3 contains 12 residues. CDR3 bases: TGTGCCAGCAGCGGACGGGGGGCTGAAGCTTTCTTT. It is translated as CASSGRGAEAFF.

This clone was found a few times. The chain has TRBV14 and TRBJ2-2; a possible D gene is TRBD1 (6 bases). Trimming pared 4 bases from V and 6 bases from J, leaving 9 bases between. Germline CDR1 and CDR2: SGHDN and FVKESK. The CDR3 runs 13 residues. CDR3 sequence: CASSPRGAGELFF. The CDR3, as DNA: TGTGCCAGCAGCCCCAGGGGCGCCGGGGAGCTGTTTTTT.

The chain links TRBV11-2 to TRBJ2-7; the D gene is possibly TRBD1 (6 bases). There are 13 residues in the CDR3. The germline CDR1 and CDR2 sequences are SGHAT and FQNNGV. Trimming removed 5 bases at V and 4 bases at J, with 12 bases between. CDR3 coding DNA: TGTGCCAGCAGCCCCTGGACAGCTTACGAGCAGTACTTC. It encodes CASSPWTAYEQYF. Variable domain in full (rest from reference TRBV11-2 and TRBJ2-7): EAGVAQSPRYKIIEKRQSVAFWCNPISGHATLYWYQQILGQGPKLLIQFQNNGVVDDSQLPKDRFSAERLKGVDSTLKIQPAKLEDSAVYLCASSPWTAYEQYFGPGTRLTVT.

This rearrangement joins TRBV7-9 to TRBJ1-5, with 9 bases lining up with TRBD1. CDR1 SEHNR and CDR2 FQNEAQ come from the germline V gene (reference sequence). V trimming: 1 base; J trimming: 5 bases; junction bases outside the gene matches: 0. CDR3 length: 14 amino acids. This chain's CDR3 is CASSLGTGDQPQHF. CDR3 bases: TGTGCCAGCAGCTTAGGGACAGGGGATCAGCCCCAGCATTTT. Full variable domain (remainder filled in from reference TRBV7-9 and TRBJ1-5): DTGVSQNPRHKITKRGQNVTFRCDPISEHNRLYWYRQTLGQGPEFLTYFQNEAQLEKSRLLSDRFSAERPKGSFSTLEIQRTEQGDSAMYLCASSLGTGDQPQHFGDGTRLSIL.

The genes are TRBV30 and TRBJ1-2; a possible D gene is TRBD1 (6 bases). Germline loops: CDR1 GTSNPN, CDR2 SVGIG (reference sequence). Trimming pared 3 bases from V and 6 bases from J, leaving 14 bases between. The CDR3 is 13 residues long. Here the CDR3 DNA reads TGTGCCTGGAGAGGCGGACAGCTACATGGCTACACCTTC. Its protein is CAWRGGQLHGYTF.

The chain combines TRBV6-1 with TRBJ2-7; 7 bases are shared with TRBD1. J lost 2 bases, V lost 6 bases, and 7 bases had no gene match. The V gene's germline CDR1 is MNHNS and CDR2 SASEGT. This CDR3 has 14 residues. CDR3 DNA: TGTGCCAGCAGACTGGGACAGTTGCCCTACGAGCAGTACTTC. Its protein product is CASRLGQLPYEQYF.

The chain is built from TRBV7-9 and TRBJ2-1, with D maybe TRBD2 (6 bases). CDR1 is SEHNR and CDR2 is FQNEAQ in the germline V gene (reference sequence). Trimming cost V 5 bases and J 3 bases, with 14 bases left between them. This CDR3 comprises 15 residues. The CDR3 loop reads CASSTRRGNYNEQFF. DNA for the CDR3: TGTGCCAGCAGCACTAGACGGGGGAACTACAATGAGCAGTTCTTC.

The chain combines TRBV7-2 with TRBJ2-7; TRBD2 matches 11 bases. The length of the CDR3 is 16 residues. J gave up 3 bases and V 7 bases, and 11 bases lay outside the gene matches. The germline V gene encodes CDR1 SGHTA and CDR2 FQGNSA. The CDR3 protein is CASILSLAGGLYEQYF. The CDR3, as DNA: TGTGCCAGCATACTCTCCTTAGCGGGGGGGCTCTACGAGCAGTACTTC. The full variable domain, in which reference TRBV7-2 and TRBJ2-7 provide the parts outside the CDR3, is GAGVSQSPSNKVTEKGKDVELRCDPISGHTALYWYRQSLGQGLEFLIYFQGNSAPDKSGLPSDRFSAERTGGSVSTLTIQRTQQEDSAVYLCASILSLAGGLYEQYFGPGTRLTVT.

The rearrangement uses TRBV6-5 and TRBJ1-1; TRBD1 matches at 7 bases. CDR1 is MNHEY, CDR2 SVGAGI, per germline. Trimming took 10 bases from V and 2 from J; bases not matched to a gene: 10. This CDR3 comprises 14 residues. CDR3 sequence (DNA): TGTGCCATCAAAAGGGGGCTGGATAACACTGAAGCTTTCTTT. It specifies CAIKRGLDNTEAFF.

The genes are TRBV30 and TRBJ1-2, with D tentatively TRBD1 (5 bases). This CDR3 is built from 14 residues. The V and J ends lost 4 bases and 4 bases respectively, with 16 bases between them. The germline V gene has CDR1 GTSNPN and CDR2 SVGIG (reference sequence). CDR3 DNA: TGTGCCTGGAATGAGGGGATTTCCAGCTATGGCTACACCTTC. Protein: CAWNEGISSYGYTF.

A single count supports this clone. The chain links TRBV10-2 to TRBJ1-5; 7 bases are a match to TRBD1. The V gene end was trimmed by 6 bases and the J gene end by 7 bases; junction bases not matched to a gene: 6. In germline, CDR1 is WSHSY, CDR2 SAAADI. The CDR3 covers 13 residues. The CDR3 reads CASREGAGQPQHF. In DNA form, the CDR3 reads TGCGCCAGCAGAGAGGGGGCCGGGCAGCCCCAGCATTTT.

This chain uses TRBV7-9 with TRBJ1-2, with TRBD1 identical over 8 bases. CDR1 SEHNR and CDR2 FQNEAQ come from the germline V gene (reference sequence). The CDR3 contains 12 residues. V gave up 4 bases and J gave up 7 bases; unmatched junction bases: 2. The CDR3 DNA reads TGTGCCAGCAGCTCGACAGGGGCTGGCTACACCTTC. As protein: CASSSTGAGYTF.

This chain joins TRBV19 and TRBJ2-4; weak D call: TRBD2 (5 bases). V lost 2 bases and J 5 bases, leaving 10 bases between the germline ends. Germline CDR1 LNHDA, CDR2 SQIVND (reference sequence). The CDR3 spans 14 residues. CDR3 loop: CASSIRETENIQYF. DNA for the CDR3: TGTGCCAGTAGTATAAGGGAGACGGAAAACATTCAGTACTTC.

The V call is TRBV30, the J call TRBJ1-1; weak D call: TRBD1 (5 bases). In germline, CDR1 is GTSNPN, CDR2 SVGIG (reference sequence). Trimming left V 7 bases short and J 5 bases short, with 20 bases between. The CDR3 has 14 residues. The CDR3 nucleotides are TGTGCCTCCCTATGGAGGGGCCGGAGGACTGAAGCTTTCTTT. Its protein is CASLWRGRRTEAFF.

The V and J genes are TRBV12-5 and TRBJ1-1, with 9 positions matching TRBD1. The germline V gene has CDR1 LGHNT and CDR2 FRNRAP. After removal of 1 base from V and 4 bases from J, the junction contained 10 bases not matched to a gene. The CDR3 runs 17 residues. The CDR3 DNA sequence: TGTGCTAGTGGTTTGGAACTCAACAGGGGGCGGGGCACTGAAGCTTTCTTT. Residues: CASGLELNRGRGTEAFF.

This clone has just one count. The chain's CDR3 is CASSILRGDEKLFF. Written as DNA, the CDR3 is TGTGCCAGTAGTATTCTCCGGGGGGATGAAAAACTGTTTTTT. The chain has TRBV19 and TRBJ1-4, with D maybe TRBD1 (5 bases). Looked up from germline, CDR1 is LNHDA and CDR2 is SQIVND (reference sequence). There are 14 residues in the CDR3. V lost 3 bases and J 6 bases, leaving 11 bases between the germline ends.

The chain joins TRBV30 to TRBJ1-5; D possibly corresponds to TRBD1 (6 bases). V lost 4 bases to trimming and J lost 6 bases, with 16 bases between them. The CDR3 is made up of 14 amino acids. Germline CDR1 and CDR2: GTSNPN and SVGIG (reference sequence). CDR3 nucleotide sequence: TGTGCCTGGACCAGTAGGGGGGGTACTCAGCCCCAGCATTTT. It encodes CAWTSRGGTQPQHF. The full variable domain, with the rest looked up from reference TRBV30 and TRBJ1-5, is SQTIHQWPATLVQPVGSPLSLECTVEGTSNPNLYWYRQAAGRGLQLLFYSVGIGQISSEVPQNLSASRPQDRQFILSSKKLLLSDSGFYLCAWTSRGGTQPQHFGDGTRLSIL.

The CDR3 reads CASSSGTRDTGEQFF. The CDR3 coding sequence is TGTGCCAGCAGTTCCGGGACAAGAGACACCGGCGAGCAGTTCTTC. The V gene is TRBV11-2, the J gene TRBJ2-1; tentative D call: TRBD1 (6 bases). This CDR3 contains 15 residues. With 6 bases removed from V and 10 bases from J, the gap between germline ends came to 22 bases. The germline V gene encodes CDR1 SGHAT and CDR2 FQNNGV.

V is TRBV4-3 and J is TRBJ1-1; D remains unclear. The CDR3 is 13 amino acids. Deletions cut 0 bases from V and 5 bases from J, with 7 bases between. Looked up from germline, CDR1 is LGHNA and CDR2 is YSLEER. CDR3 protein: CASSQEGGTEAFF. CDR3 DNA sequence: TGCGCCAGCAGCCAAGAGGGAGGAACTGAAGCTTTCTTT.

The chain joins TRBV19 to TRBJ1-2, with 8 bases that match TRBD1. Germline-derived CDR1 and CDR2 are LNHDA and SQIVND (reference sequence). CDR3 length equals 13 residues. J gave up 7 bases and V 7 bases, and 8 bases lay outside the gene matches. CDR3 residues: CASIGTGPIGYTF. CDR3 coding DNA: TGTGCCAGTATCGGGACAGGCCCTATTGGCTACACCTTC.

The CDR3 bases are TGTGCCAGCAGTTTAGGGGAGGACACTGAAGCTTTCTTT. This sequence encodes CASSLGEDTEAFF. The chain couples TRBV6-6 to TRBJ1-1, with D possibly matching TRBD1 (5 bases). Germline V gene lookup returns CDR1 MNHNY and CDR2 SVGAGI (reference sequence). The CDR3 has 13 residues. V was pared by 4 bases and J by 3 bases, with 9 bases between.